This TCR beta chain originates from a study of early T cells in non-severe SARS-CoV-2 infection. This clonotype has just a few counts. Individual cDNA molecules received unique molecular identifiers. TCRdb redid the calling of the 5' RACE reads with MiXCR, one entry per CDR3 protein. In the table there are about 97,000 distinct CDR3 sequences, about 11% of which are singletons. The TCR was taken from an adult who was a healthcare worker with PCR-confirmed SARS-CoV-2 infection or an uninfected control (not recorded which). This sample comprised whole blood, obtained at baseline.

The CDR3 loop reads CASSLGTGNSPLHF. The CDR3 nucleotides are TGTGCCAGCAGCCTCGGGACAGGGAATTCACCCCTCCACTTT. This chain joins TRBV3-1 and TRBJ1-6; 9 bases line up with TRBD1. The germline V gene has CDR1 LGHDT and CDR2 YNNKEL (reference sequence). V gave up 4 bases and J gave up 7 bases; unmatched junction bases: 2. CDR3 length: 14 amino acids. Full variable domain (missing parts from reference TRBV3-1 and TRBJ1-6): DTAVSQTPKYLVTQMGNDKSIKCEQNLGHDTMYWYKQDSKKFLKIMFSYNNKELIINETVPNRFSPKSPDKAHLNLHINSLELGDSAVYFCASSLGTGNSPLHFGNGTRLTVT.